These 10 T cell receptor beta chains came from one sample sequenced in a study of beta chain features in type 1 diabetes. General study findings and limits: Shortening that was moderate but significant affected the TCRB CDR3s of Type 1 diabetes patients in all four CD4+ subsets.

Reverse transcription of all isolated RNA meant that expressed TCRB transcripts were sequenced. TCRdb's table, derived via immunoSEQ multiplex PCR, lists solely in-frame clones and lacks some. The sample gives approximately 170,000 clones, approximately 8.1% of which show up once; 0.94% is in the top ten. Their antigen targets remain unknown. Sequenced material: central memory CD4+ T cells from blood. Every receptor here comes from a woman aged 40 to 49 with type 1 diabetes.

As DNA, the CDR3 is TGTGCCAGCAGCTACCCCGGGTTGGTGAACACTGAAGCTTTCTTT. This sequence encodes CASSYPGLVNTEAFF. The chain uses TRBV5-4 and TRBJ1-1; the D is unclear. Trimming stripped 3 bases from V and 0 bases from J, with 12 bases between. The V gene's germline CDR1 is SGHNT and CDR2 YYREEE (reference sequence). This CDR3 has 15 amino acids.

This clone has only a few counts. V is TRBV5-1 and J is TRBJ2-3; 7 nucleotides agree with TRBD1. Germline trimming cut 3 bases from V and 0 bases from J; bases unmatched to any gene: 1. Germline V gene lookup returns CDR1 SGHRS and CDR2 YFSETQ. This CDR3 region has 14 residues. The DNA of the CDR3 is TGCGCCAGCAGCTGGGACAGAAGCACAGATACGCAGTATTTT. Amino acids: CASSWDRSTDTQYF.

The gene calls are TRBV9 and TRBJ1-2; TRBD1 matches 7 bases. J was trimmed by 6 bases and V by 4 bases; bases with no gene match: 9. This CDR3 is built from 14 residues. Germline V CDR1 and CDR2: SGDLS, YYNGEE. In DNA form, the CDR3 reads TGTGCCAGCAGCTTAGGGACAGCCTCCGATGGCTACACCTTC. It is translated as CASSLGTASDGYTF. The variable domain in full, completed from reference TRBV9 and TRBJ1-2, reads DSGVTQTPKHLITATGQRVTLRCSPRSGDLSVYWYQQSLDQGLQFLIQYYNGEERAKGNILERFSAQQFPDLHSELNLSSLELGDSALYFCASSLGTASDGYTFGSGTRLTVV.

This clone was observed at least ten times. The V and J genes are TRBV28 and TRBJ2-6, with D possibly being TRBD2 (5 bases). Trimming pared 3 bases from V and 4 bases from J, leaving 16 bases between. Germline values: CDR1 MDHEN, CDR2 SYDVKM. CDR3 length equals 17 residues. The CDR3 DNA reads TGTGCCAGCAGTTTTCGGAGAGGGATAGGAGGGGCCAACGTCCTGACTTTC. Translating it yields CASSFRRGIGGANVLTF.

The V call is TRBV7-3, the J call TRBJ2-1, with D perhaps TRBD1 (5 bases). The CDR3 sequence is 16 residues long. V gave up 1 base and J gave up 6 bases, with 16 bases separating them. Germline V gene data show CDR1 as SGHTA and CDR2 as FQGTGA. The CDR3 region is CASSLNSRQGINEQFF. The CDR3 DNA follows: TGTGCCAGCAGCTTAAACTCACGGCAGGGTATCAATGAGCAGTTCTTC.

This clone has at least ten counts. This chain connects TRBV5-6 to TRBJ2-5, with TRBD2 as a possible D gene (6 bases). Germline assignment: CDR1 SGHDT and CDR2 YYEEEE. The CDR3 covers 13 residues. Trimming cost V 5 bases and J 5 bases, with 13 bases left between them. The CDR3 spells CASRLGRVETQYF. Here the CDR3 DNA reads TGTGCCAGCAGGCTCGGGAGAGTCGAGACCCAGTACTTC.

This clone was detected a few times. V and J are TRBV6-5 and TRBJ1-2; TRBD1 aligns across 12 bases. The V gene end was trimmed by 2 bases and the J gene end by 8 bases; junction bases not matched to a gene: 6. There are 15 residues in the CDR3. Germline lookup yields CDR1 MNHEY and CDR2 SVGAGI. The CDR3 here is CASSYKGTGGYGYTF. The CDR3 DNA reads as TGTGCCAGCAGTTACAAAGGGACAGGGGGCTACGGCTACACCTTC.

The chain recombines TRBV4-3 with TRBJ2-7; TRBD2 aligns across 8 bases. Germline V gene sequence: CDR1 LGHNA, CDR2 YSLEER. V trimming: 0 bases; J trimming: 5 bases; junction bases outside the gene matches: 9. The CDR3 is made up of 16 amino acids. CDR3 nucleotide sequence: TGCGCCAGCAGCCAAGAGGCCCTCGGGGGGGCCAACGAGCAGTACTTC. This sequence encodes CASSQEALGGANEQYF.

The CDR3 here is CASSLTGSGNQPQHF. CDR3 sequence (DNA): TGTGCCAGCAGTCTAACAGGGTCGGGCAATCAGCCCCAGCATTTT. The chain has TRBV6-6 and TRBJ1-5, with a tentative D call TRBD1 (6 bases). The CDR3 length is 15 residues. Germline V gene lookup returns CDR1 MNHNY and CDR2 SVGAGI (reference sequence). Trimming took 5 bases from V and 2 from J, leaving 13 bases between them.

This clone turned up a few times. The chain combines TRBV7-2 with TRBJ2-5, with 11 bases aligning to TRBD1. Germline CDR1 is SGHTA and CDR2 is FQGNSA. CDR3 size: 16 residues. J was trimmed by 4 bases and V by 3 bases; bases with no gene match: 7. The CDR3 sequence is CASSFLGQGAGETQYF. The CDR3 bases are TGTGCCAGCAGCTTCCTCGGACAGGGGGCGGGAGAGACCCAGTACTTC.